This T cell receptor (beta chain) was identified in a study of T-cell reconstitution after alpha-beta-depleted transplantation in children. General study points: In patients about two months after transplant, alpha-beta T cells reportedly arose from several hundred expanded graft clones. The study traced high day-60 TCRbeta diversity in some patients to surviving recipient T cells and thymic progenitors.

This clonotype was counted at least ten times. Its antigen is not known. CDR3 length: 17 amino acids. Germline CDR1 MDHEN, CDR2 SYDVKM. V lost 5 bases and J lost 4; bases outside the gene matches: 13. Unique molecular identifiers were incorporated during preparation of the TCRbeta library. Each CDR3 protein is one row after TCRdb ran MiXCR on the PCR reads. The table includes 200,000 or so distinct CDR3 sequences, under 8.5% detected once. Sequences were derived from PBMCs, sampled before TCRalphabeta/CD19-depleted stem cell transplant. The genes are TRBV28 and TRBJ2-3; 9 bases line up with TRBD1. This TCR was sampled from a boy younger than 10 with acute lymphoblastic leukemia, due to receive a stem cell transplant. The CDR3 protein is CASSTGGPTPSPDTQYF. DNA of the CDR3: TGTGCCAGCAGTACAGGGGGCCCTACCCCTAGCCCAGATACGCAGTATTTT.